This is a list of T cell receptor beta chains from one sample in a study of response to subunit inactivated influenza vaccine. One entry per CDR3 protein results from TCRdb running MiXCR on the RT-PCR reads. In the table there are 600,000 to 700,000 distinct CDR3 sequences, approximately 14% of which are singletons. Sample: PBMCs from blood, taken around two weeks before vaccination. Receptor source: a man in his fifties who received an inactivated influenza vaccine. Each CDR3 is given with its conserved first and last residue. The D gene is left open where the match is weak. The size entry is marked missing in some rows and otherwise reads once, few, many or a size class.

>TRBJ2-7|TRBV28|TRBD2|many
CASSFSAGHSYEQYF
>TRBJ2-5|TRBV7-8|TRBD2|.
CASSLSPLAGGQETQYF
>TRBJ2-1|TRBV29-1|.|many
CSVIFGTSYNEQFF
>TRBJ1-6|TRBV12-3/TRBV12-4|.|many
CASSAGQKESLHF
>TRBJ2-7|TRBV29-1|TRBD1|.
CSVGPGTDSYEQYF
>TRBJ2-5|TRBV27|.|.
CASSPYKQETQYF
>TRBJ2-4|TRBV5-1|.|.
CASSYGTAKNIQYF
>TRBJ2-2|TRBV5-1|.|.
CASSFGQLPGELFF
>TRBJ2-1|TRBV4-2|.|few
CASSAQTRRVWNEQFF
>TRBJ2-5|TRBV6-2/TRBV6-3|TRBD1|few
CASRSRAQGARQETQYF
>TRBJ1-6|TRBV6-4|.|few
CASSDSRENSPLHF
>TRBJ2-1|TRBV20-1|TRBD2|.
CSARMEPSGLQTEQFF
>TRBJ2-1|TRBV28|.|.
CASSATGTQDNEQFF
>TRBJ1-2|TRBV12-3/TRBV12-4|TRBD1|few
CASSPPGTGGVFNGYTF
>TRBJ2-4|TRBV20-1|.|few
CSAPDTLAKNIQYF
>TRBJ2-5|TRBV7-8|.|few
CASRLLQFETQYF
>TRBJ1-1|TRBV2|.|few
CASNRLNMNTEAFF
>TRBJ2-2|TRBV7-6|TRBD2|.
CASSPQGGGLNTGELFF
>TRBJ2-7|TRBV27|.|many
CASSFNQKTYEQYF
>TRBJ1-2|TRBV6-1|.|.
CASSERLDRHLYGYTF
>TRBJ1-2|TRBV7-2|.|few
CASSLLLGRGVDYGYTF
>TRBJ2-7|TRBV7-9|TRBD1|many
CASSDDRVGIEQYF
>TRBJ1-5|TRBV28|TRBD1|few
CASRYTGTGYNQPQHF
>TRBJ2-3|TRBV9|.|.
CASSGGITDTQYF
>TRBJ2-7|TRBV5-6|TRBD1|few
CASSGGGQGPRPQYF
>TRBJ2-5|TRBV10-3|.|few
CAIGVETQYF
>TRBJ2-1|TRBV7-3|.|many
CASSQQGWDEQFF
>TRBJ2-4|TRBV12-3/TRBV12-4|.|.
CASSDILAKNIQYF
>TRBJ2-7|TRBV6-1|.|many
CASIQGGPRGEQYF